This TCR beta chain was identified during a study of T cell repertoires in cytomegalovirus infection. This clonotype was picked up a small number of times. TCRdb called the reads again in MiXCR, with one record for every CDR3 protein. The data contain 150,000 to 200,000 distinct CDR3 sequences, 17% of them seen just once; the ten biggest clones take up under 20%. Germline V lookup: CDR1 SEHNR, CDR2 FQNEAQ (reference sequence). The ends lost 4 bases at V and 3 bases at J; junction bases unmatched: 6. The CDR3 extends over 15 amino acids. The rearrangement links TRBV7-9 to TRBJ2-1; 7 bases fit TRBD1. Sequenced sample: CD8+ T cells from PBMCs. This clonotype was sampled from a human donor in good health (CMV status not recorded). Some clones in this sample may be carry-over from other donors' samples. The CDR3 DNA is TGTGCCAGCAGCTCGGACCAGGGGGTCTACAATGAGCAGTTCTTC. It is translated as CASSSDQGVYNEQFF.